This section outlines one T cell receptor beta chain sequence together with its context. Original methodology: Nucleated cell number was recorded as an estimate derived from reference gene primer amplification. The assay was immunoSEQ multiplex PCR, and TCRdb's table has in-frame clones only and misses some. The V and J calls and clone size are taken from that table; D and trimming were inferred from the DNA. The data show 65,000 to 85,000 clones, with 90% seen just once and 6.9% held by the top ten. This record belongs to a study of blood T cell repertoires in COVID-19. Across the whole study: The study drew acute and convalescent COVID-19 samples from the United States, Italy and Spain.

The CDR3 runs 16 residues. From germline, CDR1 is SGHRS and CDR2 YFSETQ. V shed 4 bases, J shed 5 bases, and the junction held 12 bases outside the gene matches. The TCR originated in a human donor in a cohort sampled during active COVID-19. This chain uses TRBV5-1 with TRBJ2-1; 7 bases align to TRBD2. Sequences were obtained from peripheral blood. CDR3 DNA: TGCGCCAGCAGCCCAGCCGGGACTACGAACAACAATGAGCAGTTCTTC. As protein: CASSPAGTTNNNEQFF. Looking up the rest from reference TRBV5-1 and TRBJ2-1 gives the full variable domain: KAGVTQTPRYLIKTRGQQVTLSCSPISGHRSVSWYQQTPGQGLQFLFEYFSETQRNKGNFPGRFSGRQFSNSRSEMNVSTLELGDSALYLCASSPAGTTNNNEQFFGPGTRLTVL.